The rows below give T cell receptor beta chains drawn from one sample of a study of blood T cells in healthy people across ages. Each CDR3 protein is one row after TCRdb ran MiXCR on the 5' RACE reads. The sample gives some 760,000 distinct CDR3 sequences, more than 20% of which show up once; under 10% is in the top ten. The same data also went into a second study, on T cells of mothers and their children.

Material for sequencing was blood. Receptor source: a boy between 10 and 17 years old in good health. Each CDR3 is given with its conserved first and last residue. The order of the fields is J gene, V gene, CDR3 protein.

J gene: TRBJ2-4
V gene: TRBV6-1
CDR3 protein: CASSEEPFGLSKNIQYF

J gene: TRBJ2-5
V gene: TRBV5-1
CDR3 protein: CASSVYERQSQETQYF

J gene: TRBJ2-2
V gene: TRBV3-1
CDR3 protein: CASSQVGPGELFF

J gene: TRBJ1-4
V gene: TRBV1
CDR3 protein: CTSSQETAPWSGEKLFF

J gene: TRBJ2-5
V gene: TRBV15
CDR3 protein: CATSRQGRETQYF

J gene: TRBJ1-1
V gene: TRBV7-2
CDR3 protein: CASSFRTGNTEAFF

J gene: TRBJ2-3
V gene: TRBV6-1
CDR3 protein: CASSRTGTASTDTQYF

J gene: TRBJ2-1
V gene: TRBV12-3/TRBV12-4
CDR3 protein: CASSLEERGDTYNEQFF

J gene: TRBJ2-3
V gene: TRBV12-3/TRBV12-4
CDR3 protein: CASNRDGRLGADTQYF

J gene: TRBJ2-6
V gene: TRBV28
CDR3 protein: CASSSPSAGANVLTF

J gene: TRBJ1-1
V gene: TRBV29-1
CDR3 protein: CSVVGYNTEAFF

J gene: TRBJ1-1
V gene: TRBV9
CDR3 protein: CASSVGSRIENTEAFF

J gene: TRBJ2-3
V gene: TRBV7-9
CDR3 protein: CASSLGERMGTDTQYF

J gene: TRBJ2-7
V gene: TRBV28
CDR3 protein: CASKPGQGLYEQYF

J gene: TRBJ2-1
V gene: TRBV4-1
CDR3 protein: CASSQEESSYNEQFF

J gene: TRBJ2-5
V gene: TRBV12-3/TRBV12-4
CDR3 protein: CASSLENLEKTQYF

J gene: TRBJ2-5
V gene: TRBV7-9
CDR3 protein: CASSLGPADRETQYF

J gene: TRBJ2-7
V gene: TRBV18
CDR3 protein: CASSLHVAGSSYEQYF

J gene: TRBJ1-2
V gene: TRBV5-5
CDR3 protein: CASSQSGPGYGYTF

J gene: TRBJ1-1
V gene: TRBV7-2
CDR3 protein: CASSPTGGRSTTEAFF

J gene: -
V gene: TRBV29-1
CDR3 protein: CSQPYELFRNEQFF

J gene: TRBJ2-1
V gene: TRBV9
CDR3 protein: CASSVALAPYNEQFF

J gene: TRBJ1-1
V gene: TRBV19
CDR3 protein: CASKSFADSHTEAFF

J gene: TRBJ2-3
V gene: TRBV20-1
CDR3 protein: CSARDPLLYFTDTQYF

J gene: TRBJ1-2
V gene: TRBV19
CDR3 protein: CASNKLLGDGYTF

J gene: TRBJ2-1
V gene: TRBV10-3
CDR3 protein: CAISESGRPPGDEQFF

J gene: -
V gene: TRBV2
CDR3 protein: CASRDLSSAYEQYF

J gene: TRBJ2-7
V gene: TRBV27
CDR3 protein: CASSFGRVYEQYF

J gene: TRBJ2-5
V gene: TRBV5-1
CDR3 protein: CASSLALGEGETQYF

J gene: TRBJ1-2
V gene: TRBV10-3
CDR3 protein: CAQTNIGRHNYGYTF

J gene: TRBJ2-3
V gene: TRBV7-9
CDR3 protein: CASSSSGTSVSTDTQYF

J gene: TRBJ2-2
V gene: TRBV5-5
CDR3 protein: CASSLMTGGTGELFF

J gene: TRBJ2-3
V gene: TRBV29-1
CDR3 protein: CSASGTTRGDTQYF

J gene: TRBJ2-2
V gene: TRBV29-1
CDR3 protein: CSVVGQANTGELFF

J gene: TRBJ2-5
V gene: TRBV24-1
CDR3 protein: CATSPGAALAETQCF